This T cell receptor beta chain appears in the sequencing data of a study of blood T cell repertoires in COVID-19 (TCRdb year 2020). For the study in its entirety: The collaborator samples originated in the United States, Italy and Spain and spanned the acute and convalescent phases of COVID-19. A freely available public database, intended as a resource for researchers studying the immune response to SARS-CoV-2, is where the repertoires were released. Samples came from the ongoing ImmuneRACE study (first 160 participants) plus 1,254 subjects from 6 global collaborators. HLA class I and class II types, where available, came from metadata supplied by the sample provider rather than from assay-based typing. The material from the prospective study consisted of cDNA or gDNA derived from T cells, B-cell-depleted T cells, or PBMCs. Deeply sampled blood TCRbeta repertoires from subjects exposed to, actively infected with, or recovered from COVID-19 were included in the dataset. Sample metadata almost always included a de-identified subject ID, COVID-19 status, age in years and sex. General conclusions and limits of the study: The amount of clinical and demographic metadata varied by source and participant and was provided uncurated.

The germline V gene (reference sequence) provides CDR1 LNHDA and CDR2 SQIVND. Trimming leaves V shorter by 6 bases and J shorter by 5 bases, with the junction holding 8 bases beyond the gene matches. From cysteine to phenylalanine, the CDR3 is 14 amino acids long. The entry retains the CDR3 DNA only, 42 bases that are in frame from base 1. In the prospective study, participants were 18 to 89 years old, resided in fewer than 25 geographic areas of the United States, and were enrolled through a virtual design. To assign participants to cohorts, the prospective study relied on clinical history that participants themselves reported in a screening survey and a study questionnaire. In the prospective study, mobile phlebotomists collected whole blood, serum and a nasopharyngeal or oropharyngeal swab from each participant. Participants in the prospective study had the option to provide additional blood draws and questionnaires over a roughly 2-month period. Blood samples from the prospective study were shipped frozen or at room temperature prior to DNA extraction.

TCRbeta CDR3 regions were amplified from genomic DNA using the immunoSEQ Assay, a bias-controlled multiplex PCR. Regarding the original processing steps: The number of nucleated cells in each sample was estimated by amplification of reference gene primers within the assay. To quantify the absolute abundance of each unique TCRbeta CDR3 rearrangement, sequence reads were collapsed and filtered. For each sample, productive Simpson clonality was calculated by taking the square root of Simpson's diversity index across productive rearrangements. TCRdb re-hosts the immuneACCESS table, in-frame sequences only. Its copies lack some clones; in the studies checked, an unresolved V gene accounts for under half of them, and the cause for the rest is not known. V and J calls and clone size are copied from that table; D and trimming were computed from the DNA. The sample table shows approximately 200,000 clones, and roughly 89% are seen once. 2% to 2.5% of the sample rests with the top ten.

This clone was recorded at least ten times. It lacks a known antigen. Per-base quality was not reported, and no clone a single base away is much larger than it. The specimen sequenced was PBMCs or T cells enriched from blood (not recorded which). The sequence links TRBV19 to TRBJ2-3; 7 bases in the middle match TRBD1. This clonotype was sampled from a woman aged 40 to 49 with acute COVID-19. The CDR3 protein is CASSGDRAGDTQYF. In nucleotide form, the sequence is TGTGCCAGTAGCGGAGACAGGGCGGGAGATACGCAGTATTTT.